This T cell receptor beta chain was captured in a study of CD8+CD57+ T cells in acquired aplastic anemia. Study at large: CD4+ and CD8+ cells, once sorted, gave DNA averaging about 3.4 ug. Healthy donor sequencing depth: approximately 9.9 million CD4+, some 11 million CD8+ reads. General observations from the study: CD8+ Simpson's diversity did not differ significantly between patients and controls. Both patients and controls carried the same twenty-nine CD8+ CDR3 sequences.

TCR beta VDJ combinations and CDR3 sequences were profiled from genomic DNA. One entry per CDR3 protein results from TCRdb running MiXCR on the reads. The sample lists about 190,000 distinct CDR3 sequences, less than 65% occurring once. V lost 2 bases and J lost 5; bases outside the gene matches: 7. The CDR3 is 15 residues long. Germline CDR1 and CDR2: SGHKS and YYEKEE (reference sequence). This clonotype was detected once. Its target is not known. V is TRBV5-5 and J is TRBJ2-7; 10 bases agree with TRBD1. Sequenced sample: sorted CD4+, CD8+, or CD8+CD57+ T cells (not recorded which) from PBMCs. The receptor was derived from a human donor in good health, serving as a control. CDR3 amino acids: CASSLSGTGADEQYF. The CDR3 bases are TGTGCCAGCAGCTTATCCGGGACAGGGGCGGACGAGCAGTACTTC. Full variable domain (missing parts from reference TRBV5-5 and TRBJ2-7): DAGVTQSPTHLIKTRGQQVTLRCSPISGHKSVSWYQQVLGQGPQFIFQYYEKEERGRGNFPDRFSARQFPNYSSELNVNALLLGDSALYLCASSLSGTGADEQYFGPGTRLTVT.